The rows below give T cell receptor beta chains drawn from one sample of a study of blood T cell repertoires in COVID-19. Produced via immunoSEQ multiplex PCR; TCRdb's table is partial and in-frame only. The sample has approximately 94,000 clones; roughly 90% are singletons. Sequenced sample: peripheral blood. The receptors were sampled from a man younger than 40 in a cohort sampled during active COVID-19. Each CDR3 is given with its conserved first and last residue. The D gene is left open where the match is weak. Clone sizes are given selectively: once, few, many, or a class where the clone is expanded.

CASSLETSGGNILSTDTQYF	TGTGCCAGCAGCTTAGAGACTAGCGGGGGGAACATACTTAGCACAGATACGCAGTATTTT	TRBV11-2	-	TRBD2	TRBJ2-3
CASSPTVPGQGVDNEQFF	TGTGCCAGCAGTCCCACCGTCCCGGGACAGGGGGTTGACAATGAGCAGTTCTTC	TRBV6-6	-	TRBD1	TRBJ2-1
CASSLAYGYEQYF	TGTGCCAGCAGCTTAGCTTACGGCTACGAGCAGTACTTC	TRBV7-7	-	-	TRBJ2-7
CARSPRTSMNEQYF	TGTGCCAGAAGCCCAAGGACTAGTATGAACGAGCAGTACTTC	TRBV5-3	-	TRBD2	TRBJ2-7
CSVAEEAFQPQHF	TGCAGCGTTGCCGAGGAAGCATTTCAGCCCCAGCATTTT	TRBV29-1	-	-	TRBJ1-5
CAINQPGQGGMDGYTF	TGTGCCATCAACCAACCGGGACAGGGGGGGATGGATGGCTACACCTTC	TRBV10-3	few	TRBD1	TRBJ1-2
CASGGGMNTEAFF	TGTGCCTCCGGCGGGGGCATGAACACTGAAGCTTTCTTT	TRBV18	-	-	TRBJ1-1
CASSFVVGNTIYF	TGTGCCAGCAGCTTCGTAGTAGGAAACACCATATATTTT	TRBV7-9	-	-	TRBJ1-3
CAIARAGANVLTF	TGTGCCATCGCCAGGGCTGGGGCCAACGTCCTGACTTTC	TRBV10-3	-	-	TRBJ2-6
CASSMRLALSYNEQFF	TGTGCCAGTAGTATGAGGCTAGCGCTGTCCTACAATGAGCAGTTCTTC	TRBV19	-	-	TRBJ2-1
CASSLGLLGRGELFF	TGTGCCAGCAGCTTAGGACTCCTGGGTCGGGGGGAGCTGTTTTTT	TRBV11-2	-	-	TRBJ2-2
CASSYAGGYTDTQYF	TGTGCCAGCAGTTACGCGGGGGGGTACACAGATACGCAGTATTTT	TRBV6-2/TRBV6-3	once	TRBD2	TRBJ2-3
CASSPGRSYEQYF	TGTGCCAGCTCACCGGGCAGGTCCTACGAGCAGTACTTC	TRBV18	-	-	TRBJ2-7
CASSRRQGSYEQYF	TGTGCCAGCTCCCGACGACAGGGATCCTACGAGCAGTACTTC	TRBV18	-	TRBD1	TRBJ2-7
CASRSGTGGVVTEAFF	TGTGCCAGCAGGTCCGGGACAGGGGGCGTCGTCACTGAAGCTTTCTTT	TRBV5-4	-	TRBD1	TRBJ1-1
CATSTRQGPSTDTQYF	TGTGCCACCAGTACGAGACAGGGGCCAAGCACAGATACGCAGTATTTT	TRBV15	once	TRBD1	TRBJ2-3
CASSPDTGTKYNEQFF	TGCGCCAGCAGCCCGGACACAGGGACGAAATACAATGAGCAGTTCTTC	TRBV5-1	-	-	TRBJ2-1
CASSYPKDRAGGYTF	TGTGCCAGCAGTTACCCAAAGGACAGGGCAGGCGGCTACACCTTC	TRBV6-6	-	TRBD1	TRBJ1-2
CASSDESLGGSPLHF	TGTGCCAGCAGTGATGAGTCGCTAGGGGGATCACCCCTCCACTTT	TRBV2	once	-	TRBJ1-6
CASSFGGEDTQYF	TGTGCCAGCAGCTTTGGGGGGGAGGATACGCAGTATTTT	TRBV11-2	-	TRBD2	TRBJ2-3
CASSSIRQGPYEQYF	TGTGCCAGCAGTTCCATCCGACAGGGCCCCTACGAGCAGTACTTC	TRBV25-1	-	TRBD1	TRBJ2-7
CASSEDQGVGTQYF	TGTGCCAGCAGTGAAGATCAGGGCGTCGGTACGCAGTATTTT	TRBV6-1	-	-	TRBJ2-3
CASSPAGGYEQFF	TGTGCCAGCAGCCCGGCAGGGGGCTATGAGCAGTTCTTC	TRBV12-3/TRBV12-4	-	TRBD1	TRBJ2-1
CASRTGLAGAKFYEQYF	TGCGCCAGCAGAACCGGACTAGCGGGGGCCAAATTCTACGAGCAGTACTTC	TRBV5-1	once	TRBD2	TRBJ2-7
CASSSSRGPLSSYGQFF	TGTGCCAGCAGCTCTAGCCGAGGGCCTCTCTCCTCATACGGGCAGTTCTTC	TRBV11-2	-	-	TRBJ2-1
CASSPAGRIQETQYF	TGTGCCAGCAGCCCGGCGGGACGTATACAAGAGACCCAGTACTTC	TRBV7-3	-	-	TRBJ2-5
CAWTPDSYGYTF	TGTGCCTGGACTCCGGACTCTTATGGCTACACCTTC	TRBV30	-	-	TRBJ1-2
CATQGTSGDYEQYF	TGTGCCACCCAGGGGACTAGCGGGGACTACGAGCAGTACTTC	TRBV24-1	-	TRBD2	TRBJ2-7
CASSSTTNTEAFF	TGCGCCAGCAGCTCCACAACAAACACTGAAGCTTTCTTT	TRBV5-1	-	-	TRBJ1-1
CASRLTGTTEAFF	TGCGCCAGCAGACTTACAGGGACCACTGAAGCTTTCTTT	TRBV5-1	-	-	TRBJ1-1
CASSKASGTGGDSPLHF	TGTGCCAGCAGCAAAGCCTCCGGGACAGGGGGGGATTCACCCCTCCACTTT	TRBV7-2	-	TRBD1	TRBJ1-6
CPGTGQGHEQYF	TGTCCGGGGACCGGACAGGGCCACGAGCAGTACTTC	TRBV6-5	-	TRBD1	TRBJ2-7
CASSFGAFKSTPGTQYF	TGTGCCAGCAGCTTTGGGGCCTTTAAATCGACCCCAGGGACCCAGTACTTC	TRBV7-2	-	-	TRBJ2-5
CASSTRTGTYEQYF	TGTGCCAGTAGTACCCGGACGGGGACCTACGAGCAGTACTTC	TRBV19	-	-	TRBJ2-7
CATGAAGELFF	TGTGCCACCGGAGCGGCCGGGGAGCTGTTTTTT	TRBV10-3	-	-	TRBJ2-2
CASSQDRVRNQPQHF	TGTGCCAGCAGCCAGGACAGGGTGCGGAATCAGCCCCAGCATTTT	TRBV11-2	-	TRBD1	TRBJ1-5
CASTIPGDQYQPQHF	TGTGCCAGCACCATTCCGGGGGACCAGTATCAGCCCCAGCATTTT	TRBV19	-	-	TRBJ1-5
CASSPGTGNQETQYF	TGTGCCAGCAGCCCCGGGACAGGGAATCAAGAGACCCAGTACTTC	TRBV5-5	-	TRBD1	TRBJ2-5
CASSYQGADTDTQYF	TGTGCCAGCAGTTATCAGGGGGCGGACACAGATACGCAGTATTTT	TRBV6-6	-	TRBD1	TRBJ2-3
CASSLALGQSNQPQHF	TGCGCCAGCAGCTTGGCTTTGGGACAGAGCAATCAGCCCCAGCATTTT	TRBV5-1	-	TRBD1	TRBJ1-5
CASIGQGAGTNEKLFF	TGTGCCAGCATCGGACAGGGAGCTGGAACTAATGAAAAACTGTTTTTT	TRBV27	-	TRBD1	TRBJ1-4
CATSDSRSNQPQHF	TGTGCCACCAGTGATTCCCGGAGCAATCAGCCCCAGCATTTT	TRBV24-1	-	-	TRBJ1-5
CASSPPFRQGTYEQYF	TGTGCCAGCAGCCCTCCATTCCGACAGGGGACCTACGAGCAGTACTTC	TRBV7-9	-	TRBD1	TRBJ2-7
CASSLGTADEQYF	TGCGCCAGCAGCTTGGGGACAGCGGACGAGCAGTACTTC	TRBV5-1	-	-	TRBJ2-7
CASSRHYGYTF	TGTGCCAGCAGTCGTCACTATGGCTACACCTTC	TRBV2	once	-	TRBJ1-2
CAGTANRGSQPQHF	TGTGCCGGCACCGCCAACAGGGGTAGTCAGCCCCAGCATTTT	TRBV2	few	TRBD1	TRBJ1-5
CASSYTGRHGYTF	TGTGCCAGCAGTTACACAGGGCGACATGGCTACACCTTC	TRBV28	-	-	TRBJ1-2
CATSEGTLYGYTF	TGTGCCACCAGTGAGGGGACACTCTATGGCTACACCTTC	TRBV24-1	-	-	TRBJ1-2
CASSQSSYTEAFF	TGTGCCAGCAGCCAATCTTCCTACACTGAAGCTTTCTTT	TRBV16	-	-	TRBJ1-1
CASRLARYGNEQFF	TGTGCCAGCCGACTAGCCCGATACGGGAATGAGCAGTTCTTC	TRBV19	-	TRBD2	TRBJ2-1
CATYQGVTQYF	TGTGCCACATACCAGGGGGTGACCCAGTACTTC	TRBV19	-	TRBD1	TRBJ2-5
CASSQTTGGAAYGYTF	TGCGCCAGCAGCCAAACGACAGGGGGCGCGGCCTATGGCTACACCTTC	TRBV4-3	-	TRBD1	TRBJ1-2
CASSQEQGEHRGAVF	TGTGCCAGCAGCCAAGAGCAGGGGGAACACCGGGGAGCTGTTTTT	TRBV14	-	TRBD1	TRBJ2-2
CASSPGQTYEQYF	TGTGCCAGCAGCCCAGGACAGACCTACGAGCAGTACTTC	TRBV5-6	-	-	TRBJ2-7
CASSLPNSPLHF	TGTGCCAGCAGCCTACCTAATTCACCCCTCCACTTT	TRBV9	-	-	TRBJ1-6